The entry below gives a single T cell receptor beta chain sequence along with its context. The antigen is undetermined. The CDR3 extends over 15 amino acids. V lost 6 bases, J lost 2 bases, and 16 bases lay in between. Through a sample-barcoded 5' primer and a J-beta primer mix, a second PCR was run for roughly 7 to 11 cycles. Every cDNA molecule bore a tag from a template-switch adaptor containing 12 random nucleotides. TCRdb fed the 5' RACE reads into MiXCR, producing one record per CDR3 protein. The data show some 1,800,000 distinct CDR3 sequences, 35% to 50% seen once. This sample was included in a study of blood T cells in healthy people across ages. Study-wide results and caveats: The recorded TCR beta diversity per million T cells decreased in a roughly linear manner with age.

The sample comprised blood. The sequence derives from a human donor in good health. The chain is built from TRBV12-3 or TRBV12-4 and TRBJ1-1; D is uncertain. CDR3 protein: CASRGAQDHNTEAFF. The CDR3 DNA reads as TGTGCCAGCAGGGGTGCTCAGGATCACAACACTGAAGCTTTCTTT.